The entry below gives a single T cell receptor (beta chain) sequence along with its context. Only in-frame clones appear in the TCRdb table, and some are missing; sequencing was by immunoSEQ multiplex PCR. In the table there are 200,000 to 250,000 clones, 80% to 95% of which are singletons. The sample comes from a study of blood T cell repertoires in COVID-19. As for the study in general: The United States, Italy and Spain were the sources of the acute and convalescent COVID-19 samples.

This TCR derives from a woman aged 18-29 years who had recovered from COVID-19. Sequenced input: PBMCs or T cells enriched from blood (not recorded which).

This chain's CDR3 is CASSPGPRNNEKLFF. The CDR3 region has the DNA TGTGCCAGCTCACCAGGGCCAAGAAATAATGAAAAACTGTTTTTT. The V and J genes are TRBV18 and TRBJ1-4; D is unclear. The CDR3 is made up of 15 amino acids. Deletions cut 2 bases from V and 4 bases from J, with 11 bases between. Germline CDR1 and CDR2: KGHSH and LQKENI.